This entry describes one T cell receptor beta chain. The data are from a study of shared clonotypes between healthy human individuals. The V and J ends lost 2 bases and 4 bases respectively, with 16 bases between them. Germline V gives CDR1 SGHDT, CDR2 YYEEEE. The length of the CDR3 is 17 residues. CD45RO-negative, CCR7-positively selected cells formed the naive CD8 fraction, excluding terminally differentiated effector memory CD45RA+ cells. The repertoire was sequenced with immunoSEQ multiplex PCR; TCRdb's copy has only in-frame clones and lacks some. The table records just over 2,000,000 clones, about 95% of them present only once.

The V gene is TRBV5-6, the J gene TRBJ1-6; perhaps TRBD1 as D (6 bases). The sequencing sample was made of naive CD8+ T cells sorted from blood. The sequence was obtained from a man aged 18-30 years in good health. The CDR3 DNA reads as TGTGCCAGCAGCTTAGCCTCAGGGGTCCCTTATAATTCACCCCTCCACTTT. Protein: CASSLASGVPYNSPLHF. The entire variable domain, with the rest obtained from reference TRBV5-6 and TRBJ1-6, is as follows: DAGVTQSPTHLIKTRGQQVTLRCSPKSGHDTVSWYQQALGQGPQFIFQYYEEEERQRGNFPDRFSGHQFPNYSSELNVNALLLGDSALYLCASSLASGVPYNSPLHFGNGTRLTVT.